What follows are 27 T cell receptor beta chains derived from one specimen sequenced in a study of molecular identifiers for immune sequencing clone quantification. TCRdb re-called the PCR reads through MiXCR, storing one row per CDR3 protein. The sample holds about 640,000 distinct CDR3 sequences, around 20% seen once. The sample taken for sequencing was naive CD8+ T cells from blood, with Jurkat cell RNA spiked in. The subset denotes: FACS-sorted CD8+CD4-CCR7+CD45RA+ naive T cells. The receptors stem from a human donor in good health. Some libraries in this study had Jurkat cell RNA spiked in.

V is TRBV3-1 and J is TRBJ2-1; 11 nucleotides agree with TRBD2. The J segment lost 12 bases and the V segment lost 4 bases, leaving 8 bases of the junction unmatched. The germline V gene encodes CDR1 LGHDT and CDR2 YNNKEL (reference sequence). This CDR3 has 14 residues. The CDR3 is CASSPGLAVRVQFF. DNA for the CDR3: TGTGCCAGCAGCCCGGGACTAGCGGTACGTGTGCAGTTCTTC.

On this clonotype: A read error may be the cause here, since a much bigger clone is one base away. The CDR3 region has the DNA TGTGCCAGCAGTTTCCGTGGGACCCGTCGGGATGAGCAGGTCTTC. It is translated as CASSFRGTRRDEQVF. The chain recombines TRBV28 with TRBJ2-1; the D call may be TRBD1 or TRBD2 (5 bases each). The CDR3 covers 15 residues. Germline V gene data show CDR1 as MDHEN and CDR2 as SYDVKM. The full variable domain, in which reference TRBV28 and TRBJ2-1 provide the parts outside the CDR3, is DVKVTQSSRYLVKRTGEKVFLECVQDMDHENMFWYRQDPGLGLRLIYFSYDVKMKEKGDIPEGYSVSREKKERFSLILESASTNQTSMYLCASSFRGTRRDEQVFGPGTRLTVL.

This clonotype was found many times. This chain uses TRBV7-8 with TRBJ1-3; perhaps TRBD1 as D (5 bases). The germline CDR1 and CDR2 sequences are SGHVS and FQNEAQ. CDR3 length equals 14 residues. Trimming took 6 bases from V and 4 from J, leaving 13 bases between them. CDR3 DNA sequence: TGTGCCAGCAGTTCGAGGGGTTCCGGAAACACCATATATTTT. Translation gives CASSSRGSGNTIYF.

The table lists this clonotype with many counts. The chain joins TRBV2 to TRBJ1-4, with a weak D call TRBD1 (6 bases). Trimming shortened V by 8 bases and J by 12 bases, and 19 bases separated the two germline ends. The CDR3 length is 13 residues. CDR1 SNHLY and CDR2 FYNNEI come from the germline V gene. The CDR3 protein is CASVSEGTPELFF. DNA for the CDR3: TGTGCCAGCGTTAGCGAGGGGACACCGGAACTGTTTTTT.

This clonotype was seen more than once but under ten times. The V call is TRBV7-8, the J call TRBJ1-1; no clear D. With 0 bases removed from V and 5 bases from J, the gap between germline ends came to 7 bases. The CDR3 has 13 amino acids. Germline loops: CDR1 SGHVS, CDR2 FQNEAQ. The CDR3 reads CASSLAVVTEAFF. The CDR3 nucleotides read TGTGCCAGCAGCTTAGCTGTCGTTACTGAAGCTTTCTTT.

This clonotype has at least ten counts. The chain joins TRBV19 to TRBJ2-1; 8 bases fit TRBD1. This CDR3 comprises 14 residues. The V gene's germline CDR1 is LNHDA and CDR2 SQIVND (reference sequence). V lost 3 bases to trimming and J lost 2 bases; unmatched junction nucleotides: 0. CDR3 sequence reads: CASSMTGAYNEQFF. The CDR3 DNA follows: TGTGCCAGTAGTATGACAGGGGCCTACAATGAGCAGTTCTTC.

This clonotype was counted many times. The genes are TRBV4-3 and TRBJ1-3; TRBD1 might be the D (5 bases). The V gene's germline CDR1 is LGHNA and CDR2 YSLEER. CDR3 length: 16 amino acids. The V and J ends lost 0 bases and 2 bases respectively, with 11 bases between them. The CDR3 DNA reads as TGCGCCAGCAGCCAAGATAATCAGGGTGCTGGAAACACCATATATTTT. It yields the protein CASSQDNQGAGNTIYF.

This clonotype was detected ten times or more. The chain combines TRBV9 with TRBJ2-2; D is tentatively TRBD1 or TRBD2 (6 bases each). CDR1 and CDR2 (germline): SGDLS, YYNGEE. This CDR3 has 16 amino acids. Trimming shortened V by 2 bases and J by 7 bases, and 18 bases separated the two germline ends. The CDR3 here is CASSVGGRPPFGELFF. The CDR3 nucleotides are TGTGCCAGCAGCGTGGGGGGCAGACCACCGTTCGGGGAGCTGTTTTTT. Complete variable domain (other parts from reference TRBV9 and TRBJ2-2): DSGVTQTPKHLITATGQRVTLRCSPRSGDLSVYWYQQSLDQGLQFLIQYYNGEERAKGNILERFSAQQFPDLHSELNLSSLELGDSALYFCASSVGGRPPFGELFFGEGSRLTVL.

This clonotype was observed a handful of times. The rearrangement joins TRBV7-9 to TRBJ2-1; 12 positions agree with TRBD2. The germline CDR1 and CDR2 sequences are SEHNR and FQNEAQ (reference sequence). The length of the CDR3 is 16 residues. Trimming cost V 5 bases and J 8 bases; bases outside gene matches: 10. The CDR3 sequence is CASSDTSGGPFDEQFF. The CDR3 bases are TGTGCCAGCAGCGATACTAGCGGGGGGCCCTTCGATGAGCAGTTCTTC.

This clonotype showed up just a few times. A single base separates this from a much larger clone, so it may be a read error. The rearrangement joins TRBV13 to TRBJ2-7; 11 nucleotides align to TRBD2. CDR1 and CDR2 (germline): PRHDT, FYEKMQ (reference sequence). This CDR3 is built from 14 residues. V trimming: 5 bases; J trimming: 7 bases; junction bases outside the gene matches: 7. In nucleotides, the CDR3 is TGTGCCAGCAGCGCGACTAGCGGGGTCGGGGAGCAGTACTTC. Translation gives CASSATSGVGEQYF.

Notes on this clonotype: This could be a read error, since a much larger clone is one nucleotide away. The chain uses TRBV25-1 and TRBJ2-3; the D is unclear. Germline V CDR1 and CDR2: MGHDK, SYGVNS. V lost 2 bases to trimming and J lost 5 bases, with 11 bases between them. CDR3 length: 14 residues. CDR3: CASSETLLGDTQYF. Here the CDR3 DNA reads TGTGCCAGCAGTGAAACCTTGTTGGGAGATACGCAGTATTTT. The full variable domain, with the rest looked up from reference TRBV25-1 and TRBJ2-3, is EADIYQTPRYLVIGTGKKITLECSQTMGHDKMYWYQQDPGMELHLIHYSYGVNSTEKGDLSSESTVSRIRTEHFPLTLESARPSHTSQYLCASSETLLGDTQYFGPGTRLTVL.

The V gene is TRBV9, the J gene TRBJ1-2, with unresolved D. The CDR3 loop spans 12 amino acids. Between the trimmed V and J ends, which lost 3 bases and 3 bases, there was a span of 6 bases. From germline, CDR1 is SGDLS and CDR2 YYNGEE. In DNA form, the CDR3 reads TGTGCCAGCAGCGGACTATACTATGGCTACACCTTC. Translated: CASSGLYYGYTF.

This clonotype showed up many times. This sequence joins TRBV7-8 and TRBJ2-5, with D tentatively TRBD1 (6 bases). The CDR3 length is 17 residues. The germline CDR1 and CDR2 sequences are SGHVS and FQNEAQ. V gave up 1 base and J gave up 1 base, with 16 bases separating them. CDR3 protein: CASSLELEGDTQETQYF. CDR3 bases: TGTGCCAGCAGCTTAGAATTAGAGGGGGATACCCAAGAGACCCAGTACTTC.

At least ten counts were recorded for this clonotype. This chain links TRBV7-6 with TRBJ2-7; 12 nucleotides line up with TRBD2. Germline CDR1 and CDR2: SGHVS and FNYEAQ. The ends lost 6 bases at V and 4 bases at J; junction bases unmatched: 7. The CDR3 spans 15 residues. CDR3 DNA: TGTGCCAGCAGGCCCGGACTAGCGGGGATATACGAGCAGTACTTC. Translating gives CASRPGLAGIYEQYF. The full variable domain, with the rest looked up from reference TRBV7-6 and TRBJ2-7, is GAGVSQSPRYKVTKRGQDVALRCDPISGHVSLYWYRQALGQGPEFLTYFNYEAQQDKSGLPNDRFSAERPEGSISTLTIQRTEQRDSAMYRCASRPGLAGIYEQYFGPGTRLTVT.

In this sample, this clonotype turned up many times. This rearrangement joins TRBV27 to TRBJ2-2; 7 bases line up with TRBD2. Trimming removed 3 bases from V and 9 bases from J; junction bases left unmatched: 10. Per germline, CDR1 MNHEY and CDR2 SMNVEV (reference sequence). The CDR3 loop spans 15 amino acids. The CDR3 DNA follows: TGTGCCAGCAGTTTTGAGCGGGGCGCCTCATGGGAGCTGTTTTTT. Translating gives CASSFERGASWELFF.

Many counts were recorded for this clonotype. The CDR3 region has the DNA TGTGCCACCAGCAGAGTTATTGCAGGGGTAGGATACAATGAGCAGTTCTTC. Protein product: CATSRVIAGVGYNEQFF. The chain combines TRBV15 with TRBJ2-1, with D possibly being TRBD1 (6 bases). The CDR3 has 17 amino acids. Trimming pared 1 base from V and 4 bases from J, leaving 17 bases between. Germline CDR1 LNHNV, CDR2 YYDKDF (reference sequence).

To note about this clonotype: Possible read error: a much larger clone is one base away. The chain carries TRBV6-1 and TRBJ1-4; 8 bases match TRBD1. Germline values: CDR1 MNHNS, CDR2 SASEGT. With V trimmed by 10 bases and J by 7 bases, 8 bases remained unmatched. This CDR3 has 13 amino acids. The CDR3 DNA reads as TGTGCCATCACCGGGACAGGAAGTGAAAAACTGTTTTTT. Translating it yields CAITGTGSEKLFF.

V is TRBV6-5 and J is TRBJ2-2; D is perhaps TRBD2 (6 bases). The germline V gene has CDR1 MNHEY and CDR2 SVGAGI. Trimming took off 6 bases at V and 3 bases at J, with 17 bases between the two ends. The CDR3 spans 16 residues. The CDR3 DNA sequence: TGTGCCAGCAGCTCAGTTAACGGAGGGGACACCGGGGAGCTGTTTTTT. Its translation is CASSSVNGGDTGELFF.

In this sample, this clonotype turned up many times. V is TRBV19 and J is TRBJ2-3; a possible D gene is TRBD2 (6 bases). V was cut by 10 bases and J by 0 bases, with 14 bases left in between. Per germline, CDR1 LNHDA and CDR2 SQIVND (reference sequence). The CDR3 consists of 14 residues. DNA of the CDR3: TGTGCCATCTCCGGGACTCACAGCACAGATACGCAGTATTTT. Its protein is CAISGTHSTDTQYF.

This clonotype has a count of ten or more. This chain links TRBV12-5 with TRBJ2-7; perhaps D is TRBD1 or TRBD2 (5 bases each). Germline V gene data show CDR1 as LGHNT and CDR2 as FRNRAP. The CDR3 loop spans 13 amino acids. Trimming left V 1 base short and J 1 base short, with 5 bases between. The CDR3: CASGLGGSYEQYF. The CDR3 nucleotides read TGTGCTAGTGGTTTGGGGGGGTCCTACGAGCAGTACTTC.

V usage is TRBV9 and J usage is TRBJ2-5, with D maybe TRBD2 (5 bases). The CDR3 sequence is 15 residues long. The germline CDR1 and CDR2 sequences are SGDLS and YYNGEE. Between the trimmed V and J ends, which lost 0 bases and 7 bases, there was a span of 16 bases. CDR3 protein: CASSVGGNTKGTQYF. In nucleotides, the CDR3 is TGTGCCAGCAGCGTAGGAGGGAATACTAAAGGGACCCAGTACTTC.

As for this clonotype: A far larger clone is a single base away, which makes a read error likely. V and J are TRBV5-6 and TRBJ2-7; TRBD1 matches at 10 bases. The CDR3 is made up of 14 amino acids. Germline V gene data show CDR1 as SGHDT and CDR2 as YYEEEE. V dropped 7 bases and J dropped 4; count of bases not matched to a gene: 8. The CDR3 nucleotides read TGTGCCAGCGGCCCGGGACAGGGGATTTACGAGCAGTACTTC. Encoded protein: CASGPGQGIYEQYF.

This clonotype was seen more than once but under ten times. V is TRBV1 and J is TRBJ2-1; the DNA was not compared with TRBD1, the D call given in the table. TRBV1 constitutes a pseudogene. The CDR3 runs to 21 residues. The CDR3 loop reads CTSSQSPPWKRGPSSYNEQFF. The CDR3 DNA reads as TGCACCAGCAGCCAAAGTCCGCCGTGGAAGCGGGGGCCCAGCTCCTACAATGAGCAGTTCTTC.

The genes are TRBV2 and TRBJ2-7, with 12 positions matching TRBD2. The CDR3 covers 18 residues. Per the germline V gene, CDR1 is SNHLY and CDR2 is FYNNEI. The V and J ends lost 0 bases and 2 bases, in that order; junction bases with no gene match: 8. The CDR3 bases are TGTGCCAGCAGTGAAGCCGACCCCCGGACTAGCGGGACCTACGAGCAGTACTTC. Its translation is CASSEADPRTSGTYEQYF.

This clonotype showed up just a few times. This sequence joins TRBV7-9 and TRBJ2-1; TRBD2 matches 7 bases. Trimming removed 3 bases from V and 8 bases from J; junction bases left unmatched: 10. Germline V CDR1 and CDR2: SEHNR, FQNEAQ (reference sequence). This CDR3 contains 15 residues. The CDR3 DNA reads TGTGCCAGCAGCTTTTCGGGGGGTCACGGGGATGAGCAGTTCTTC. Protein sequence: CASSFSGGHGDEQFF.

This clonotype was counted a few times. The chain recombines TRBV12-3 or TRBV12-4 with TRBJ1-1; D is possibly TRBD1 (5 bases). CDR3 size: 13 residues. With 5 bases removed from V and 7 bases from J, the gap between germline ends came to 14 bases. The CDR3 is CASSPGSHVEAFF. The CDR3 DNA sequence: TGTGCCAGCAGTCCAGGGTCTCACGTTGAAGCTTTCTTT.

This clonotype was seen many times. DNA of the CDR3: TGTGCCAGCAGCCTGAGCCAGCGGAGAAGCACAGATACGCAGTATTTT. It codes for CASSLSQRRSTDTQYF. The chain employs TRBV7-9 and TRBJ2-3; a weak D match, TRBD2 (5 bases). Germline V gives CDR1 SEHNR, CDR2 FQNEAQ (reference sequence). V was trimmed by 5 bases and J by 0 bases, leaving 15 bases between them. This CDR3 region has 16 residues. The whole variable domain, remainder taken from reference TRBV7-9 and TRBJ2-3, is DTGVSQNPRHKITKRGQNVTFRCDPISEHNRLYWYRQTLGQGPEFLTYFQNEAQLEKSRLLSDRFSAERPKGSFSTLEIQRTEQGDSAMYLCASSLSQRRSTDTQYFGPGTRLTVL.